This TCR beta chain stems from a study of T cell responses to AZD1222 COVID-19 vaccine. Overall study results and limits: A mostly white British donor set with more females was recruited, and clonal diversity was possibly underestimated. CD4 TCRs linked to vaccination spanned spike, dominating at 160-218 and 743-854. Spike-specific TCRs gained breadth and depth after people received two AZD1222 doses.

Profiled with immunoSEQ multiplex PCR; TCRdb holds only in-frame clones, not every one. The table includes fewer than 250,000 clones, approximately 94% detected once. The CDR3 has 15 amino acids. Trimming cost V 3 bases and J 1 base, with 12 bases left between them. In germline, CDR1 is LNHNV, CDR2 YYDKDF (reference sequence). Comment on this clone: What it recognizes is unknown.

The rearrangement joins TRBV15 to TRBJ1-2; D is ambiguous. The sequence was collected from an adult in good health. The sequencing here drew on peripheral blood, taken on day 0 of MenACWY control vaccination. CDR3 residues: CATSSPIRGNYGYTF. CDR3 nucleotide sequence: TGTGCCACCAGCAGCCCCATACGGGGTAACTATGGCTACACCTTC. Variable domain in full (rest from reference TRBV15 and TRBJ1-2): DAMVIQNPRYQVTQFGKPVTLSCSQTLNHNVMYWYQQKSSQAPKLLFHYYDKDFNNEADTPDNFQSRRPNTSFCFLDIRSPGLGDTAMYLCATSSPIRGNYGYTFGSGTRLTVV.